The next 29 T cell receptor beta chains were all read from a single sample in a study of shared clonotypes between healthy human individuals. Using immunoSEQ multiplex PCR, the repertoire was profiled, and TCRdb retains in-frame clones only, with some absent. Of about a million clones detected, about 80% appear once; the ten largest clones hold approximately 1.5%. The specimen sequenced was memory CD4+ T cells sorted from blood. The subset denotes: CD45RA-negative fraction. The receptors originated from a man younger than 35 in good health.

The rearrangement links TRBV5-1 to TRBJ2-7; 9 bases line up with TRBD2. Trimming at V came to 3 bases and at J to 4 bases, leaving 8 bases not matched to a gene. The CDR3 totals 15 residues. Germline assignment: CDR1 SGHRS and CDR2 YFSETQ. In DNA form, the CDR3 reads TGCGCCAGCAGCTATAATAGCGGGGGCGCATACGAGCAGTACTTC. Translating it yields CASSYNSGGAYEQYF.

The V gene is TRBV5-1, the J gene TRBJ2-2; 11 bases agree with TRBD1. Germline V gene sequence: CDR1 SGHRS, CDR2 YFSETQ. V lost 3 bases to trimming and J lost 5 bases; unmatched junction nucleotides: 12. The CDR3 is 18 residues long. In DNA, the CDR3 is TGCGCCAGCAGCTATGCGCCCCGGGACAGGGGGAGGACCGGGGAGCTGTTTTTT. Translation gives CASSYAPRDRGRTGELFF.

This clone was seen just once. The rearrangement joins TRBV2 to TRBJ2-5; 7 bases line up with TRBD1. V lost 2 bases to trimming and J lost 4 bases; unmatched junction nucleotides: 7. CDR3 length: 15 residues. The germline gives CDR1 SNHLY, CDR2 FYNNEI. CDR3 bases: TGTGCCAGCAGTGAAAAACAGGGGTTTCGAGAGACCCAGTACTTC. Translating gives CASSEKQGFRETQYF.

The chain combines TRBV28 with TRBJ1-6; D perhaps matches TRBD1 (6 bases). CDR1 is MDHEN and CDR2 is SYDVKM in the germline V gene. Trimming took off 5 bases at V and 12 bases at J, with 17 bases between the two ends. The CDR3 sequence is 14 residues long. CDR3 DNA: TGTGCCAGCAGTACTCCACAGGGCCGCGAACCCCTCCACTTT. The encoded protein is CASSTPQGREPLHF. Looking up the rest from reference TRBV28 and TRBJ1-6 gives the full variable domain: DVKVTQSSRYLVKRTGEKVFLECVQDMDHENMFWYRQDPGLGLRLIYFSYDVKMKEKGDIPEGYSVSREKKERFSLILESASTNQTSMYLCASSTPQGREPLHFGNGTRLTVT.

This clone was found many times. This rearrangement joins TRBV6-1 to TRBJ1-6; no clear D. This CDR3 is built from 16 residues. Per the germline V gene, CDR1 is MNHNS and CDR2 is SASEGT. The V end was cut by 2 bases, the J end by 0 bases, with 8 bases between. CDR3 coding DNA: TGTGCCAGCAGTGAACTGATAAACTCCTATAATTCACCCCTCCACTTT. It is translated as CASSELINSYNSPLHF.

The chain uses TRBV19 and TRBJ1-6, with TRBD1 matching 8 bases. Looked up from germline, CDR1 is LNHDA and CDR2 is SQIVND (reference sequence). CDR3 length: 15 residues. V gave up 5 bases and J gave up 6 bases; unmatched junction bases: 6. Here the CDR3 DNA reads TGTGCCAGTAGTCTCGGGACAGGACTTAATTCACCCCTCCACTTT. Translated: CASSLGTGLNSPLHF.

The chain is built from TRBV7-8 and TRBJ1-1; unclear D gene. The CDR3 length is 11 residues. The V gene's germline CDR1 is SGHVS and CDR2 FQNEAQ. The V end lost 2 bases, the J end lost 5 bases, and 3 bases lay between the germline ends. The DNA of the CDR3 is TGTGCCAGCAGCTTATATACTGAAGCTTTCTTT. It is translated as CASSLYTEAFF.

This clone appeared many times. The CDR3 region has the DNA TGTGCCAGCAGCCCTTCAATTCAGGGAGTAGGATACGAGCAGTACTTC. It translates to CASSPSIQGVGYEQYF. The chain carries TRBV5-4 and TRBJ2-7; D is possibly TRBD1 or TRBD2 (5 bases each). The V gene lost 4 bases and the J gene lost 4 bases, with 21 bases spanning the gap. The CDR3 covers 16 residues. Germline V lookup: CDR1 SGHNT, CDR2 YYREEE (reference sequence).

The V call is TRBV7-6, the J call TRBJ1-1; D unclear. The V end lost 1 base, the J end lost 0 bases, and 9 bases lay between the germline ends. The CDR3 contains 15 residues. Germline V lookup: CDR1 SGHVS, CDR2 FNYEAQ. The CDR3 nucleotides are TGTGCCAGCAGCTTAGGGGGTGGGGTGAACACTGAAGCTTTCTTT. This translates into CASSLGGGVNTEAFF.

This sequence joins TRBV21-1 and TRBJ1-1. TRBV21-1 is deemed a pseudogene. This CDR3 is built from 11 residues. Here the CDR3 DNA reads TGTGCCAGCGGAGATCGAACTGAAGCTTTCTTT. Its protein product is CASGDRTEAFF.

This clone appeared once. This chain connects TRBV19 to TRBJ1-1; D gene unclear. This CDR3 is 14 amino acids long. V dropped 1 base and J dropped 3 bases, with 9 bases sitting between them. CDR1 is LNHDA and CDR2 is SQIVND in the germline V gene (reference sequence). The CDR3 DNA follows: TGTGCCAGTAGTATAGTGGGGTTGGACACTGAAGCTTTCTTT. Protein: CASSIVGLDTEAFF.

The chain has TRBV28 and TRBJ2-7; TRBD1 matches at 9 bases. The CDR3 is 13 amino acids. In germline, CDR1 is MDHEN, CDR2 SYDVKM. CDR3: CASRTPGQGASSV. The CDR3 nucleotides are TGTGCCAGCAGGACCCCGGGACAGGGTGCTTCAAGTGTC.

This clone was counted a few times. The CDR3: CASSLALERITDTQYF. CDR3 in DNA: TGTGCCAGCAGCTTGGCTCTAGAACGGATCACAGATACGCAGTATTTT. The chain recombines TRBV5-6 with TRBJ2-3; D gene uncertain. The germline gives CDR1 SGHDT, CDR2 YYEEEE. The CDR3 runs 16 residues. The V gene lost 0 bases and the J gene lost 2 bases, with 13 bases spanning the gap.

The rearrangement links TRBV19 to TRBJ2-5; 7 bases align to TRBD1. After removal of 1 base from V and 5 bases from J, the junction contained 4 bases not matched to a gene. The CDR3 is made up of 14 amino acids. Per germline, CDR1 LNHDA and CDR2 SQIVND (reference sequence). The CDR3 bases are TGTGCCAGTAGTATAGCCAGGGGGTTGGAGACCCAGTACTTC. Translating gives CASSIARGLETQYF.

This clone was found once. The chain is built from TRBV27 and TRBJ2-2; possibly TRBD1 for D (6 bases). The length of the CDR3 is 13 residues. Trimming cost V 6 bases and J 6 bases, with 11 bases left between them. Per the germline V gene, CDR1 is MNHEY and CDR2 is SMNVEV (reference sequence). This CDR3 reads CASRRGTAGELFF. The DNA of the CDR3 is TGTGCCAGCAGAAGGGGGACCGCCGGGGAGCTGTTTTTT.

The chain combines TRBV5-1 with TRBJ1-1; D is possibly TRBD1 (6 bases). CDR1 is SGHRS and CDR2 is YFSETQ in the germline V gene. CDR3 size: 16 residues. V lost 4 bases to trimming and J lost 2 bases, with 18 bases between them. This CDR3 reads CASSQPPLGANTEAFF. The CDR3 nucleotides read TGCGCCAGCAGCCAACCGCCCCTGGGGGCAAACACTGAAGCTTTCTTT.

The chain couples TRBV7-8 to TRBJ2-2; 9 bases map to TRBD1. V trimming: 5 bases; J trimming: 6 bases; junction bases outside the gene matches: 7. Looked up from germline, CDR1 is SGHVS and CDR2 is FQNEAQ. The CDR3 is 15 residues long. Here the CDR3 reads CASSPTRTGAGELFF. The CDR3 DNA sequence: TGTGCCAGCAGCCCTACCCGGACAGGGGCCGGGGAGCTGTTTTTT.

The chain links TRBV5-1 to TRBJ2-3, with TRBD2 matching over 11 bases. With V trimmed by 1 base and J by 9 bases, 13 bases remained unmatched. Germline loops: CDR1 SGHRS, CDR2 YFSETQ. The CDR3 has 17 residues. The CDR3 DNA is TGCGCCAGCAGCTTGACACTAGCGGGAGATCCGGGGGGCACGCAGTATTTT. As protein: CASSLTLAGDPGGTQYF.

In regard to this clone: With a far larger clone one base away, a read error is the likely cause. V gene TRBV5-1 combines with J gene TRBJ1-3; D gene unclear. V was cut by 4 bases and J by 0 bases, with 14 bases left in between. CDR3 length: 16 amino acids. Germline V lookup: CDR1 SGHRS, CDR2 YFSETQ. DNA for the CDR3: TGCGCCAGCAGCCAAGCCCCCCCTGACTCTGGAAACACCATATATTTT. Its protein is CASSQAPPDSGNTIYF.

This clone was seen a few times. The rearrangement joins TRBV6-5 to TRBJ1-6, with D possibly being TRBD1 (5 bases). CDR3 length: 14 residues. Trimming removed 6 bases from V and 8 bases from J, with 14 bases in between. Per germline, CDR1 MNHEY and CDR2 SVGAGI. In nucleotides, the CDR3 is TGTGCCAGCAGGCGACAGTTAGGAGATTCACCCCTCCACTTT. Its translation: CASRRQLGDSPLHF.

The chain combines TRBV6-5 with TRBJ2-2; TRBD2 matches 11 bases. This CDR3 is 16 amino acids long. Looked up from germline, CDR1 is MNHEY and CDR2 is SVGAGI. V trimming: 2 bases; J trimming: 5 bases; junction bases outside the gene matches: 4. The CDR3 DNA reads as TGTGCCAGCAGTTACCGTCTAGCGGGAGGAACCGGGGAGCTGTTTTTT. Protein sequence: CASSYRLAGGTGELFF.

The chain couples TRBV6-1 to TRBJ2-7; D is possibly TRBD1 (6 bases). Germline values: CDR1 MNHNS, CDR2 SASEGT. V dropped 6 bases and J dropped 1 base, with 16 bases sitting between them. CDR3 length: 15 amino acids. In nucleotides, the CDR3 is TGTGCCAGCAGATCCGGGACATGGGATTCCTACGAGCAGTACTTC. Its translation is CASRSGTWDSYEQYF.

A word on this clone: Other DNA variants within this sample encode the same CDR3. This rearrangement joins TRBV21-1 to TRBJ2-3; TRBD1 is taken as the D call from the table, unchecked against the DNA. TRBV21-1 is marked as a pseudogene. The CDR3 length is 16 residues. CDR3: CASPHPNETGADTQYF. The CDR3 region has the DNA TGTGCCAGCCCCCATCCGAACGAGACAGGGGCAGATACGCAGTATTTT.

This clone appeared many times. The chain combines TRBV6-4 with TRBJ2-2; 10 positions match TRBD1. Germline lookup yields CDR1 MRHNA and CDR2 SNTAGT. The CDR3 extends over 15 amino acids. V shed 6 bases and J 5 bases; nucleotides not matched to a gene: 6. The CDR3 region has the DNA TGTGCCAGCAGACTGGGACAGGGGCGGACCGGGGAGCTGTTTTTT. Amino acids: CASRLGQGRTGELFF.

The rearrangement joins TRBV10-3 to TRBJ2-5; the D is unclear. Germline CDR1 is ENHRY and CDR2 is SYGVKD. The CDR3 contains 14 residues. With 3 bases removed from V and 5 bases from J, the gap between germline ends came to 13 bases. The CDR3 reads CAISDGPGMETQYF. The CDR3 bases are TGTGCCATCAGTGACGGACCGGGCATGGAGACCCAGTACTTC.

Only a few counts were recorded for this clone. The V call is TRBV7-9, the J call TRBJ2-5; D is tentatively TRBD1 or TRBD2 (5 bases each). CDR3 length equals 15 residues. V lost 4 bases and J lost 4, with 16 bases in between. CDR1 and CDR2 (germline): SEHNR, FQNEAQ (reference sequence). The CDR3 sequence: CASSSGTQVGETQYF. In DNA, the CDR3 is TGTGCCAGCAGCTCCGGGACCCAAGTCGGAGAGACCCAGTACTTC.

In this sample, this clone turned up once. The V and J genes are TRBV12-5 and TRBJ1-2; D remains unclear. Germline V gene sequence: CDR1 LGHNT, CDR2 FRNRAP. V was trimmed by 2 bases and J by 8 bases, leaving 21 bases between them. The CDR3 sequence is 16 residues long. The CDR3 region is CASGLSSPASPVGYTF. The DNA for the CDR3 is TGTGCTAGTGGTTTGTCCTCCCCCGCCTCCCCTGTCGGCTACACCTTC.

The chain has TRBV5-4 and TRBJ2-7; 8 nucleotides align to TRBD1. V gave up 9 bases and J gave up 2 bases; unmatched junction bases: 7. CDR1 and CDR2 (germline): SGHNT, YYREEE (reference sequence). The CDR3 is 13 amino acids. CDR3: CATSVGQAYEQYF. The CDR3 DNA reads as TGTGCCACCTCGGTGGGACAGGCCTACGAGCAGTACTTC.

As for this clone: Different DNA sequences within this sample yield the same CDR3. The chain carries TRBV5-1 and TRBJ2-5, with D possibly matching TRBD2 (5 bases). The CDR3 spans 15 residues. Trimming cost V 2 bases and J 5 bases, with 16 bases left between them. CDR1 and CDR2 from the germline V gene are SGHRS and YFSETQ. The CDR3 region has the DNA TGCGCCAGCAGCTTAGCCGGCTCAGGCGGGGAGACCCAGTACTTC. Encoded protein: CASSLAGSGGETQYF. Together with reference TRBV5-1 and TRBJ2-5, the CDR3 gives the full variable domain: KAGVTQTPRYLIKTRGQQVTLSCSPISGHRSVSWYQQTPGQGLQFLFEYFSETQRNKGNFPGRFSGRQFSNSRSEMNVSTLELGDSALYLCASSLAGSGGETQYFGPGTRLLVL.